A selection of T cell receptor beta chains follows, all from one sample in a study of CD8 T cells in ankylosing spondylitis. TCRdb re-analysed the 5' RACE reads in MiXCR, keeping a single row per CDR3 protein. This table has 300,000 to 350,000 distinct CDR3 sequences, about a fifth appearing once. Sequences were obtained from blood, either unsorted or a sorted T cell fraction (not recorded which). These TCRs come from a female donor with ankylosing spondylitis or in good health (not recorded which). CDR3s include the opening cysteine and the closing phenylalanine or tryptophan. A row's size may be missing; if present it is once, few, many or a size class.

clone size | V gene | CDR3 protein
NA | TRBV2 | CASSDLDNNEQFF
NA | TRBV6-2/TRBV6-3 | CASSSSPPQLRSAGAREQFF
few | TRBV20-1 | CRALNRGYQETQYF
NA | TRBV30 | CAWREGYEQYF
NA | TRBV5-5 | CASSLGDRVWETQYF
NA | TRBV9 | CASSSIRGGYGYTF
NA | TRBV19 | CASSPGAYQPQHF
few | TRBV12-3/TRBV12-4 | CASSFRGAGHPYNEQFF
NA | TRBV4-1 | CASSQDMGAVGADTQYF
NA | TRBV14 | CASSQLGGSPVQYF
NA | TRBV7-8 | CASSLIGFDSYEQYF
NA | TRBV5-1 | CASRAETSYNEQFF